The T cell receptor beta chain under discussion was sequenced for a study of T-cell memory formation after mild COVID-19. At the level of the study: Clusters of TCRs were largely donor specific.

MiXCR, applied by TCRdb to the 5' RACE reads, yields one record per CDR3 protein. The sample has fewer than 600,000 distinct CDR3 sequences, less than 25% seen once; the top ten hold under 8.5%. The CDR3 contains 13 residues. The germline V and J ends were trimmed by 3 bases and 7 bases, with 10 bases remaining between them. This receptor was obtained from an adult woman who had mild COVID-19 (a few samples of this study predate the infection). Cell type and time point are not known. Sample: PBMCs or a T cell subset sorted from them (not recorded which). The rearrangement links TRBV12-3 or TRBV12-4 to TRBJ2-1, with D unresolved. The CDR3 sequence: CASSFLARNEQFF. In DNA form, the CDR3 reads TGTGCCAGCAGTTTTCTGGCGCGGAATGAGCAGTTCTTC.